Each of the 2 T cell receptor beta chains below was sequenced from the same sample in a study of T cells in Graves' hyperthyroidism and ophthalmopathy. From RNA transcripts, TCR beta CDR3 regions were amplified. Researchers ran a first-round RT-PCR on the TCR CDR3 using the HTBI primer set. TCRdb used MiXCR to reprocess the multiplex PCR reads, holding one entry per CDR3 protein. The data hold about 740,000 distinct CDR3 sequences, with 11% to 15% observed a single time. The sequenced sample consisted of blood. These receptors were collected from a woman younger than 35 with Graves' hyperthyroidism.

V gene TRBV24-1 combines with J gene TRBJ2-1; no reliable D call. V lost 6 bases and J 8 bases, leaving 13 bases between the germline ends. CDR3 length: 13 amino acids. Per the germline V gene, CDR1 is KGHDR and CDR2 is SFDVKD. In nucleotides, the CDR3 is TGTGCCACCAGTCAGAAGGCCTTTTATGAGCAGTTCTTC. Protein product: CATSQKAFYEQFF.

The V call is TRBV7-9, the J call TRBJ2-3, with 8 bases identical to TRBD1. The trim removed 6 bases at V and 1 base at J, leaving 6 bases unmatched. CDR3 length: 15 amino acids. Per the germline V gene, CDR1 is SEHNR and CDR2 is FQNEAQ (reference sequence). The CDR3 nucleotides are TGTGCCAGCAGAAACCAGGGGGCTGGCACAGATACGCAGTATTTT. Residues: CASRNQGAGTDTQYF.